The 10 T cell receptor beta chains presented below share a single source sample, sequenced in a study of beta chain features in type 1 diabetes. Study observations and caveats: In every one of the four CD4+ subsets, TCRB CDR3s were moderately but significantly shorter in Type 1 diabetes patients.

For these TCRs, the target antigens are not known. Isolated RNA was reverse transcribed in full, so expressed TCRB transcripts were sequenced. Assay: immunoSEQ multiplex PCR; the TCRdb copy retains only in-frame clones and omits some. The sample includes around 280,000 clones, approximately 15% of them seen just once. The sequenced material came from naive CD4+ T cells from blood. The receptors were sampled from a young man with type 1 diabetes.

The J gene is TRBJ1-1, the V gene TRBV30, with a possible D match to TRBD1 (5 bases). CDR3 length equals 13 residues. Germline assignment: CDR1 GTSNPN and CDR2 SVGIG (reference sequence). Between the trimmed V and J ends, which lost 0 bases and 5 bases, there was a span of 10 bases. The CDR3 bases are TGTGCCTGGAGTGTAGGGCAGGGAACTGAAGCTTTCTTT. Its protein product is CAWSVGQGTEAFF.

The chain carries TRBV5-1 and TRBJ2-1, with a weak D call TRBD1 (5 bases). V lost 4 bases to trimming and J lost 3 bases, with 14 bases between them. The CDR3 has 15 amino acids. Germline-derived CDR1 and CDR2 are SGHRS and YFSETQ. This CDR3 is CASSVRQTYYNEQFF. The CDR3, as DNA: TGCGCCAGCAGCGTACGACAGACTTACTACAATGAGCAGTTCTTC.

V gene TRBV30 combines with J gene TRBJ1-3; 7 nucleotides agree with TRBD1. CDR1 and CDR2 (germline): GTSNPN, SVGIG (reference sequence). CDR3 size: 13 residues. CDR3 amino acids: CAWDRDSGNTIYF. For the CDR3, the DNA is TGTGCGTGGGACAGAGACTCTGGAAACACCATATATTTT.

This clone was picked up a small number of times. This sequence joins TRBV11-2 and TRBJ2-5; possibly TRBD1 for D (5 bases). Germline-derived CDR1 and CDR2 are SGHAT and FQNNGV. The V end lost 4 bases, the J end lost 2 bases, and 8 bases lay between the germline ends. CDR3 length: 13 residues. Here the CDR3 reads CASSSDRQETQYF. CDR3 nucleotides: TGTGCCAGCAGCTCTGACAGACAAGAGACCCAGTACTTC.

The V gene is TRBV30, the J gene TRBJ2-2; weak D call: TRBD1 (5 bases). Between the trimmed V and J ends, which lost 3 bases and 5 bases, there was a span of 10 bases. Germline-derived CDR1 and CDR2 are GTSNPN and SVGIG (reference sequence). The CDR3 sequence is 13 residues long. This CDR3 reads CAWRGVWTGELFF. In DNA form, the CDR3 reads TGTGCCTGGAGAGGGGTTTGGACCGGGGAGCTGTTTTTT.

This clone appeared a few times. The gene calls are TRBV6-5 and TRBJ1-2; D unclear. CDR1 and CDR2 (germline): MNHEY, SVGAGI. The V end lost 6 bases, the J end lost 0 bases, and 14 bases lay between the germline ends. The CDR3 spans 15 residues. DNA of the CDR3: TGTGCCAGCAGGGAATCGGGAAATTCTAACTATGGCTACACCTTC. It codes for CASRESGNSNYGYTF.

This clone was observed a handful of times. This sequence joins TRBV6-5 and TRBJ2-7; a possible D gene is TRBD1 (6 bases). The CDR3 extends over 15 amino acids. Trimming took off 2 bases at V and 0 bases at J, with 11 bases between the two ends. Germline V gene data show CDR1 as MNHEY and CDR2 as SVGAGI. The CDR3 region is CASSYLGQNSYEQYF. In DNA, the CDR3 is TGTGCCAGCAGTTACCTTGGACAGAACTCCTACGAGCAGTACTTC.

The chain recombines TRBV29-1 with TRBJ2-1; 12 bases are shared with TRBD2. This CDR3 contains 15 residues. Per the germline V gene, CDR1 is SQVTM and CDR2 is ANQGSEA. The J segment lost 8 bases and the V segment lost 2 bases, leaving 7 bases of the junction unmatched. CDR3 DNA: TGCAGCGTTGAACGAGGGACTAGCGGGTTTCATGAGCAGTTCTTC. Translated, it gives CSVERGTSGFHEQFF.

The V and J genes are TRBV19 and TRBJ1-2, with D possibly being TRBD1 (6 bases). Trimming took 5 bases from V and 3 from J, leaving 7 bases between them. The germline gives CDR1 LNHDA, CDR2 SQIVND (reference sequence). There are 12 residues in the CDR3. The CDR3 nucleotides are TGTGCCAGTAGTGCAGGGGACTATGGCTACACCTTC. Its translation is CASSAGDYGYTF.

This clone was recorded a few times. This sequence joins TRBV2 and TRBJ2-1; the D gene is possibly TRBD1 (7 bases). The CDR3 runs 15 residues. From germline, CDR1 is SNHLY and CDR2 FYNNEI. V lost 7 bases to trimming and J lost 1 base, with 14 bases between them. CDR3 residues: CASKKEGASYNEQFF. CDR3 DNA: TGTGCCAGCAAGAAGGAGGGGGCATCCTACAATGAGCAGTTCTTC. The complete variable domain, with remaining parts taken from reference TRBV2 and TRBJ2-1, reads EPEVTQTPSHQVTQMGQEVILRCVPISNHLYFYWYRQILGQKVEFLVSFYNNEISEKSEIFDDQFSVERPDGSNFTLKIRSTKLEDSAMYFCASKKEGASYNEQFFGPGTRLTVL.